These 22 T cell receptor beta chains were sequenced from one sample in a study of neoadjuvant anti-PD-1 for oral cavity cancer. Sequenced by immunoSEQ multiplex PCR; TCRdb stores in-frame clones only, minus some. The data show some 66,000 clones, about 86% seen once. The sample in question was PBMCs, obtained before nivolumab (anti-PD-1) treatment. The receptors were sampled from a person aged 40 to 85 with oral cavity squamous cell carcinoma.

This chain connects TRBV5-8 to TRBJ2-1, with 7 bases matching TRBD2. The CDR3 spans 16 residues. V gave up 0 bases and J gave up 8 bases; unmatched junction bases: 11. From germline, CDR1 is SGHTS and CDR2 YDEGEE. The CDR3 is CASSLAGTGGPHEQFF. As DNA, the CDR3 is TGTGCCAGCAGCTTGGCCGGTACGGGAGGTCCCCATGAGCAGTTCTTC.

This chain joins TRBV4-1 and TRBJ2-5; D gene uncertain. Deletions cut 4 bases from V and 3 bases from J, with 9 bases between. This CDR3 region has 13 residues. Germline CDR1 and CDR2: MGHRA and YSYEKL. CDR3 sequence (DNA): TGCGCCAGCAGCCGAGCAATTAAAGAGACCCAGTACTTC. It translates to CASSRAIKETQYF.

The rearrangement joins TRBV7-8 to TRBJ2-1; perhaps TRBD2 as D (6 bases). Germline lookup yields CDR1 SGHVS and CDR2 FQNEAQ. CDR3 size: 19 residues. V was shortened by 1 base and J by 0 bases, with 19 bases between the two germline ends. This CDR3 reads CASSLGGIPLTSSYNEQFF. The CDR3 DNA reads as TGTGCCAGCAGCTTAGGCGGGATTCCCCTAACCAGCTCCTACAATGAGCAGTTCTTC.

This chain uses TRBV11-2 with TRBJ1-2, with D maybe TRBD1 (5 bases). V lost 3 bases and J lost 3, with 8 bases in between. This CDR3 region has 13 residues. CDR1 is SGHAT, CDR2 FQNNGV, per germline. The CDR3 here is CASSLGGYYGYTF. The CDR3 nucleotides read TGTGCCAGCAGCTTGGGGGGGTACTATGGCTACACCTTC.

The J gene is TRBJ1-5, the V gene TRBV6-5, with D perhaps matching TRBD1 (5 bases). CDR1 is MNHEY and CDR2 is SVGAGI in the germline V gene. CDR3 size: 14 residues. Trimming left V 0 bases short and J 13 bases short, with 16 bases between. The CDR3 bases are TGTGCCAGCAGTTACTCTGATGGGACCACGGCTCAGCATTTT. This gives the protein CASSYSDGTTAQHF.

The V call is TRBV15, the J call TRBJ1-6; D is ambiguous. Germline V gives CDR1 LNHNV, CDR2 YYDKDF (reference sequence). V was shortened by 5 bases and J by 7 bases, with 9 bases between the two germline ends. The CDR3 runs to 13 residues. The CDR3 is CATSPMGNSPLHF. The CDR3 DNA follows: TGTGCCACCAGCCCCATGGGGAATTCACCCCTCCACTTT. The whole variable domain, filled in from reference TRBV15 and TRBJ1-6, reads DAMVIQNPRYQVTQFGKPVTLSCSQTLNHNVMYWYQQKSSQAPKLLFHYYDKDFNNEADTPDNFQSRRPNTSFCFLDIRSPGLGDTAMYLCATSPMGNSPLHFGNGTRLTVT.

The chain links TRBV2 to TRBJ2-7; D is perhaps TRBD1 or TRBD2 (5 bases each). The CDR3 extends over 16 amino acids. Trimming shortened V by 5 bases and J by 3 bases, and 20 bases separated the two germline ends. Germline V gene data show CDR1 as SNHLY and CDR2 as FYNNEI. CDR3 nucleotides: TGTGCCAGCAGTCACACCGATCAGGGAGAGAGCTACGAGCAGTACTTC. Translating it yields CASSHTDQGESYEQYF.

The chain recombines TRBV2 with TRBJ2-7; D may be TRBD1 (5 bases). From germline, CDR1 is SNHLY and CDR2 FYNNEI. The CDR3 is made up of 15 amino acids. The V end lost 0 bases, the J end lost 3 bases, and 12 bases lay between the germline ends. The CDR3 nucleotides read TGTGCCAGCAGTGAAGCTGCAGCAGGGCACTACGAGCAGTACTTC. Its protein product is CASSEAAAGHYEQYF.

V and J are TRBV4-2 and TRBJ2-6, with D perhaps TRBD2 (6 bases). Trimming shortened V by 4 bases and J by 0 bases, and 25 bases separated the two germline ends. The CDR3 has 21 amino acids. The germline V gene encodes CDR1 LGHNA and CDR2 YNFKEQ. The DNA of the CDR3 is TGTGCCAGCAGCCTCGTACCGGGACGGTCAATGGGACTCTCTGGGGCCAACGTCCTGACTTTC. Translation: CASSLVPGRSMGLSGANVLTF.

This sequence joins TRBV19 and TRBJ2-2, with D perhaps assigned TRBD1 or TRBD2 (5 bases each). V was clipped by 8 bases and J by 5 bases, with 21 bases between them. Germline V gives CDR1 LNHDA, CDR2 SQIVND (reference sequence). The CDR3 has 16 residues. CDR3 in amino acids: CASLRTAVGLTGELFF. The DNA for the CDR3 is TGTGCCAGTTTAAGGACTGCAGTGGGGCTGACCGGGGAGCTGTTTTTT.

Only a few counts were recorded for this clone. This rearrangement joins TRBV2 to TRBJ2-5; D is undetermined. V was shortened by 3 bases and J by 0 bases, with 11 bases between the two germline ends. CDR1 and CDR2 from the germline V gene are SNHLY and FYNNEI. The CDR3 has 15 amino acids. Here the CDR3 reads CASSEARPYQETQYF. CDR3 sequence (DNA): TGTGCCAGCAGTGAGGCACGGCCGTACCAAGAGACCCAGTACTTC.

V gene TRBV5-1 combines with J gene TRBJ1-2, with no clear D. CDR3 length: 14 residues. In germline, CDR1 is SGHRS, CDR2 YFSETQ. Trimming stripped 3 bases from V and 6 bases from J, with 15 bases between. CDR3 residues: CASSSLAGENGYTF. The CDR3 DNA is TGCGCCAGCAGCTCACTAGCGGGAGAAAATGGCTACACCTTC.

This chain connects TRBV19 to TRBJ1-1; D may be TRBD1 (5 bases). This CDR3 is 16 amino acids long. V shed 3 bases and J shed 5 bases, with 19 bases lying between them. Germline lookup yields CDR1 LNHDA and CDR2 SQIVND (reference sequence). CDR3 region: CASSIGRTPGWTEAFF. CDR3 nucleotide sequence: TGTGCCAGTAGTATCGGCCGGACACCTGGATGGACTGAAGCTTTCTTT.

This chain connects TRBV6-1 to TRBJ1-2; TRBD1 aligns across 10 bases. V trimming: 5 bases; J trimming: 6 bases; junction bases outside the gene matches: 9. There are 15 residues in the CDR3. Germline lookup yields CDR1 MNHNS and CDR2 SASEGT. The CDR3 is CASSSRDRGLDGYTF. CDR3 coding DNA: TGTGCCAGCAGTTCCCGAGACAGGGGGCTTGATGGCTACACCTTC.

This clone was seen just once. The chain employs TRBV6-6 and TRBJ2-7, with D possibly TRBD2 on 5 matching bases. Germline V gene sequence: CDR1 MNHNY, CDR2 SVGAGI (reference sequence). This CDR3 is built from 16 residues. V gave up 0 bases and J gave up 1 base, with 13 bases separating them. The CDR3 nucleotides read TGTGCCAGCAGTTACTCGGGAGAGCAATTTTCCTACGAGCAGTACTTC. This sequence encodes CASSYSGEQFSYEQYF.

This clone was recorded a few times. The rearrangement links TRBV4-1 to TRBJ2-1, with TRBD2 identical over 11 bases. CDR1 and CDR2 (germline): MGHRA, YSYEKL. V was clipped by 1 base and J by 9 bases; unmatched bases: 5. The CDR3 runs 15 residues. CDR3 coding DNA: TGCGCCAGCAGCCAAGTAGCGGGGGGGCGGGTTGAGCAGTTCTTC. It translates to CASSQVAGGRVEQFF.

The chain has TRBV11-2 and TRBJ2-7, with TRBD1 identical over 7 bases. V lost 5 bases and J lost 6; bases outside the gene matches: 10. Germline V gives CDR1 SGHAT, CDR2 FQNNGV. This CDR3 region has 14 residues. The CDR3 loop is CASSPEVGGGEQYF. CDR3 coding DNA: TGTGCCAGCAGCCCAGAAGTAGGGGGCGGCGAGCAGTACTTC.

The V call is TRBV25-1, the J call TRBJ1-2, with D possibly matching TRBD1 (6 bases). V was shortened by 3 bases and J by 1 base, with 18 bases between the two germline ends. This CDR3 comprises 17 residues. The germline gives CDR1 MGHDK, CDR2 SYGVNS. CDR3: CASSDPRTGPNNYGYTF. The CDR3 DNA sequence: TGTGCCAGCAGTGACCCCCGAACAGGGCCGAATAACTATGGCTACACCTTC.

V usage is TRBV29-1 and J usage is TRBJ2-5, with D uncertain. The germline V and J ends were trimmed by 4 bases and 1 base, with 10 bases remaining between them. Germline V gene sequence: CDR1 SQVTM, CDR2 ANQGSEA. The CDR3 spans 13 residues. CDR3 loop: CSVAFSLQETQYF. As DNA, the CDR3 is TGCAGCGTTGCTTTCAGCCTCCAAGAGACCCAGTACTTC.

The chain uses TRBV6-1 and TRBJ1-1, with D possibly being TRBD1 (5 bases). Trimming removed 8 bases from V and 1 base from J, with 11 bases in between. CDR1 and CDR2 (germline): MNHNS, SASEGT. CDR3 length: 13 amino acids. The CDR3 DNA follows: TGTGCCAGCTCCCCGGGGGAGAACACTGAAGCTTTCTTT. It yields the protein CASSPGENTEAFF.

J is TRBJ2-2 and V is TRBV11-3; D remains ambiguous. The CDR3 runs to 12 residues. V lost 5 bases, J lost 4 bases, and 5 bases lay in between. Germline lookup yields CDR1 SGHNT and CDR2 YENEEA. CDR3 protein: CASSPPTGELFF. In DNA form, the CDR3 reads TGTGCCAGCAGCCCTCCCACCGGGGAGCTGTTTTTT.

CDR3 bases: TGTGCCTGGAGTCGGCTCGGGACGAGTCAGCCCCAGCATTTT. This translates into CAWSRLGTSQPQHF. The chain joins TRBV30 to TRBJ1-5; possible D gene TRBD1, 5 bases. The CDR3 sequence is 14 residues long. CDR1 GTSNPN and CDR2 SVGIG come from the germline V gene (reference sequence). Trimming pared 2 bases from V and 6 bases from J, leaving 14 bases between.